The rows below give T cell receptor beta chains drawn from one sample of a study of blood T cell repertoires in COVID-19. TCRdb's copy holds only in-frame clones and misses some; the assay was immunoSEQ multiplex PCR. The table lists 300,000 or so clones, 80% to 90% of them singletons, with about 10% in the top ten. The material sequenced was PBMCs or T cells enriched from blood (not recorded which). The receptors were gathered from a woman between 18 and 29 years old who had recovered from COVID-19. Each CDR3 is given with its conserved first and last residue. Fields, in order: clone size, J gene, V gene, D gene, CDR3 DNA, CDR3 protein. The D gene is left open where the match is weak. Size values are once, few and many counts, or a class for expanded clones, and some rows have none.

. | TRBJ2-7 | TRBV27 | . | TGTGCCAGCAGTTTACGGACAGACTCCTACGAGCAGTACTTC | CASSLRTDSYEQYF
. | TRBJ1-2 | TRBV13 | TRBD1 | TGTGCCAGCAGCCCGGGACAGGGGGCGGGCGGCTATGGCTACACCTTC | CASSPGQGAGGYGYTF
. | TRBJ2-7 | TRBV5-6 | TRBD1 | TGTGCCAGCAGCTTTGGGACAGTCGCCTACGAGCAGTACTTC | CASSFGTVAYEQYF
. | TRBJ2-7 | TRBV12-5 | TRBD1 | TGTGCCGCGACCGGACAGGGGGCGAACGAGCAGTACTTC | CAATGQGANEQYF
. | TRBJ1-3 | TRBV1 | . | TGCACCAGCGTGACAGGGAGGGGAAACACCATATATTTT | CTSVTGRGNTIYF
. | TRBJ1-4 | TRBV9 | TRBD1 | TGTGCCAGCAGCGTAGAGGGACAGCCTAATGAAAAACTGTTTTTT | CASSVEGQPNEKLFF
. | TRBJ2-7 | TRBV6-5 | . | TGTGCCAGCAGTTACACTGGCGGGGGACACCTCTACGAGCAGTACTTC | CASSYTGGGHLYEQYF
. | TRBJ1-2 | TRBV27 | . | TGTGCCAGCAGTTTGGGCCCGCCCTATGGCTACACCTTC | CASSLGPPYGYTF
. | TRBJ1-5 | TRBV6-1 | . | TGTGCCAGCAGTGAAGCACAGGGCACGGGCAATCAGCCCCAGCATTTT | CASSEAQGTGNQPQHF
. | TRBJ2-7 | TRBV4-1 | . | TGCGCCAGCAGCCCAGTGGGGGCGTCTTTACACGAGCAGTACTTC | CASSPVGASLHEQYF
once | TRBJ2-1 | TRBV7-9 | TRBD2 | TGTGCCAGCAGCGATTACGCCCCACAACTAGCGGGAGGGGGCCATGAGCAGTTCTTC | CASSDYAPQLAGGGHEQFF
. | TRBJ2-1 | TRBV13 | . | TGTGCCAGCAGCCCCAGGGACAATGAGCAGTTCTTC | CASSPRDNEQFF
. | TRBJ1-5 | TRBV5-1 | . | TGCGCCAGCAGCTTGGCCACCGGGGGCAATCAGCCCCAGCATTTT | CASSLATGGNQPQHF
many | TRBJ1-2 | TRBV9 | . | TGTGCCAGCAGCGTAGATGGAGGGGATTATGGCTACACCTTC | CASSVDGGDYGYTF
once | TRBJ2-3 | TRBV7-9 | TRBD1 | TGTGCCAGCAGGCGGCCGGGACAGGGGGCCCCAGGTACGCAGTATTTT | CASRRPGQGAPGTQYF
. | TRBJ1-2 | TRBV3-1/TRBV3-2 | . | TGTGCCAGCAGCCCCCGAGAGGGAAACTATGGCTACACCTTC | CASSPREGNYGYTF
. | TRBJ2-2 | TRBV4-1 | TRBD2 | TGCGCCAGCAGCGCCCAAGCACGATTAGCGGGGTTGGGAACCGGGGAGCTGTTTTTT | CASSAQARLAGLGTGELFF
. | TRBJ1-1 | TRBV5-1 | . | TGCGCCAGCAGCTTGGGATGGGAGGGCAGGGGCACTGAAGCTTTCTTT | CASSLGWEGRGTEAFF
. | TRBJ2-1 | TRBV7-8 | . | TGTGCCAGCAGCTCCGGACAGCACAATGAGCAGTTCTTC | CASSSGQHNEQFF
few | TRBJ2-7 | TRBV5-6 | . | TGTGCCAGCAGCTTGGTCGGTGGGGCGGGGTACGAGCAGTACTTC | CASSLVGGAGYEQYF
. | TRBJ1-5 | TRBV4-1 | TRBD1 | TGCGCCAGCAGCCAAGATAGGAACAGGGGAAATCAGCCCCAGCATTTT | CASSQDRNRGNQPQHF
. | TRBJ2-5 | TRBV7-3 | TRBD1 | TGTGCCAGCAGCCAAACAGGGGAGGAGACCCAGTACTTC | CASSQTGEETQYF
once | TRBJ2-2 | TRBV5-1 | . | TGCGCCAGCAGCCCCCGTCCAGCCGGGGAGCTGTTTTTT | CASSPRPAGELFF
. | TRBJ1-4 | TRBV10-3 | . | TGTGCCATCAGCTCCGGAGGGGCGATCGGGTCCAAGGCGGGAAAACTGTTTTTT | CAISSGGAIGSKAGKLFF
. | TRBJ2-1 | TRBV27 | TRBD2 | TGTGCCAGCAGTTCCCTCTATAAGCGGGGGGGCAATGAGCAGTTCTTC | CASSSLYKRGGNEQFF
few | TRBJ2-5 | TRBV9 | TRBD2 | TGTGCCGGGGGACTAGCGGGGCAGACCGCGGGGGAGACCCAGTACTTC | CAGGLAGQTAGETQYF
. | TRBJ2-3 | TRBV19 | TRBD1 | TGTGCCAGTAGTTTGGGGACAGGTAGCACAGATACGCAGTATTTT | CASSLGTGSTDTQYF
. | TRBJ1-2 | TRBV2 | . | TGTGCCAGCAGTATAGAGTATGGCTACACCTTC | CASSIEYGYTF
. | TRBJ2-7 | TRBV7-9 | . | TGTGCCAGCAGCCATCGTAGCGAGCAGTACTTC | CASSHRSEQYF
. | TRBJ2-1 | TRBV7-3 | TRBD2 | TGTGCCAGCAGCCCCCGGGGGGGCCCCTACAATGAGCAGTTCTTC | CASSPRGGPYNEQFF
few | TRBJ2-3 | TRBV7-2 | TRBD2 | TGTGCCAGCAGCGAGCTAGCGGGAGTAGACGATACGCAGTATTTT | CASSELAGVDDTQYF
. | TRBJ1-1 | TRBV7-9 | . | TGTGCCAGCAGCCTAAGGAGCGGCTCGAACACTGAAGCTTTCTTT | CASSLRSGSNTEAFF
. | TRBJ1-3 | TRBV18 | . | TGTGCCAGCTCAATCGGGGTAACTGGAAACACCATATATTTT | CASSIGVTGNTIYF
. | TRBJ2-6 | TRBV7-9 | . | TGTGCCAGCAGCCCGGACTCCGGGACTCTGTCTGGGGCCAACGTCCTGACTTTC | CASSPDSGTLSGANVLTF
. | TRBJ1-1 | TRBV5-1 | TRBD1 | TGCGCCAGCAGCTATAGAACAGGGGGGGACACTGAAGCTTTCTTT | CASSYRTGGDTEAFF
. | TRBJ1-4 | TRBV21-1 | . | TGTGCCAGCAGGCTTTGGAGCGCAACTAATGAAAAACTGTTTTTT | CASRLWSATNEKLFF
. | TRBJ1-1 | TRBV2 | TRBD1 | TGTGCCAGCAGCCCAAAGGGAAGGGGGCGAGACACTGAAGCTTTCTTT | CASSPKGRGRDTEAFF
. | TRBJ2-3 | TRBV20-1 | . | TGCAGTGCTAGTGGGGTGGAGAAGGTGACAGATACGCAGTATTTT | CSASGVEKVTDTQYF
few | TRBJ1-5 | TRBV19 | . | TGTGCCAGTAGTGCAGGGTTATATCAGCCCCAGCATTTT | CASSAGLYQPQHF
. | TRBJ2-5 | TRBV6-5 | TRBD2 | TGTGCCAGCAATAGTATGGCGGGAGGCCAAGAGACCCAGTACTTC | CASNSMAGGQETQYF
few | TRBJ1-4 | TRBV28 | . | TGTGCCAGCAGCCCCTGGGGCGGGGGACTGTTTTTT | CASSPWGGGLFF
once | TRBJ2-3 | TRBV27 | TRBD2 | TGTGCCAGCAGTCCTCTGGGACTACGTTACACAGATACGCAGTATTTT | CASSPLGLRYTDTQYF
. | TRBJ2-5 | TRBV19 | . | TGTGCCAGTAGTGGGGGCGGGCAAGAGACCCAGTACTTC | CASSGGGQETQYF
. | TRBJ1-2 | TRBV7-9 | . | TGTGCCAGCAGCTTAGTCCGGGAGTATGGCTACACCTTC | CASSLVREYGYTF
. | TRBJ1-1 | TRBV9 | . | TGTGCCAGCAGCGTAGGCAACAGCCTAGAAGCTTTCTTT | CASSVGNSLEAFF
. | TRBJ1-4 | TRBV7-9 | TRBD1 | TGTGCCAGCAGCGGGAGAGGCAGGGGGGAAAAACTGTTTTTT | CASSGRGRGEKLFF
. | TRBJ2-4 | TRBV25-1 | . | TGTGCCAGCCCCGGGGGTAAAGTAATCGCCAAAAACATTCAGTACTTC | CASPGGKVIAKNIQYF